Presented here are 19 T cell receptor beta chains from one specimen sequenced in a study of STAT5B mutations in CD4+ large granular lymphocyte leukemia. Libraries were prepared by immunoSEQ multiplex PCR; TCRdb keeps only in-frame clonotypes and omits some of them. The sample yields 25,000 to 30,000 clones, 65% to 85% seen once. The sequenced sample consisted of CD4+ T cells from blood buffy coats. The receptors here all came from a human donor in good health.

The chain couples TRBV9 to TRBJ2-3; D not certain. Germline loops: CDR1 SGDLS, CDR2 YYNGEE. CDR3 size: 13 residues. Between the trimmed V and J ends, which lost 0 bases and 5 bases, there was a span of 7 bases. The CDR3 region has the DNA TGTGCCAGCAGCGTAGCCGTCCGAGATACGCAGTATTTT. This translates into CASSVAVRDTQYF.

The chain carries TRBV5-1 and TRBJ2-7; TRBD2 aligns across 7 bases. With 5 bases clipped from V and 4 bases from J, the junction kept 12 bases outside the gene matches. From germline, CDR1 is SGHRS and CDR2 YFSETQ. The CDR3 contains 15 residues. The CDR3 sequence: CASSWVGGGGYEQYF. The CDR3 DNA follows: TGCGCCAGCAGTTGGGTAGGTGGCGGGGGATACGAGCAGTACTTC.

The chain is built from TRBV4-1 and TRBJ1-4; tentative D call: TRBD1 (6 bases). Trimming stripped 1 base from V and 4 bases from J, with 13 bases between. Per the germline V gene, CDR1 is MGHRA and CDR2 is YSYEKL. The CDR3 sequence is 16 residues long. As DNA, the CDR3 is TGCGCCAGCAGCCAAGTACACGGGACATATAATGAAAAACTGTTTTTT. This gives the protein CASSQVHGTYNEKLFF.

The V and J genes are TRBV15 and TRBJ2-3; maybe TRBD2 (5 bases). Trimming pared 2 bases from V and 9 bases from J, leaving 12 bases between. Per the germline V gene, CDR1 is LNHNV and CDR2 is YYDKDF (reference sequence). CDR3 length equals 13 residues. For the CDR3, the DNA is TGTGCCACCAGCAGATCGGGTTCGGGGACGCAGTATTTT. Protein: CATSRSGSGTQYF.

This chain connects TRBV29-1 to TRBJ1-1; TRBD1 might be the D (6 bases). In germline, CDR1 is SQVTM, CDR2 ANQGSEA. V shed 4 bases and J shed 5 bases, with 14 bases lying between them. CDR3 size: 13 residues. In nucleotides, the CDR3 is TGCAGCGTTGGGGAGGGGGGAGAGACTGAAGCTTTCTTT. Its translation: CSVGEGGETEAFF.

V is TRBV28 and J is TRBJ2-4, with D perhaps matching TRBD2 (5 bases). This CDR3 region has 13 residues. Germline CDR1 reads MDHEN; CDR2 reads SYDVKM. The V gene lost 3 bases and the J gene lost 7 bases, with 10 bases spanning the gap. The CDR3 reads CASSLGAQNIQYF. The DNA of the CDR3 is TGTGCCAGCAGTTTGGGAGCCCAGAACATTCAGTACTTC.

J is TRBJ2-7 and V is TRBV7-2; D is undetermined. The V end lost 0 bases, the J end lost 2 bases, and 5 bases lay between the germline ends. The CDR3 runs to 13 residues. Germline loops: CDR1 SGHTA, CDR2 FQGNSA. The CDR3 reads CASSLAGAYEQYV. As DNA, the CDR3 is TGTGCCAGCAGCTTAGCAGGAGCCTACGAGCAGTACGTC.

The chain recombines TRBV2 with TRBJ2-7; 11 positions agree with TRBD1. The CDR3 covers 17 residues. Unmatched junction bases numbered 6, after V lost 2 bases and J lost 0 bases. Germline values: CDR1 SNHLY, CDR2 FYNNEI. This CDR3 reads CASSELGTGGHSYEQYF. The CDR3 DNA follows: TGTGCCAGCAGTGAATTAGGGACAGGGGGACACTCCTACGAGCAGTACTTC. Variable domain in full (rest from reference TRBV2 and TRBJ2-7): EPEVTQTPSHQVTQMGQEVILRCVPISNHLYFYWYRQILGQKVEFLVSFYNNEISEKSEIFDDQFSVERPDGSNFTLKIRSTKLEDSAMYFCASSELGTGGHSYEQYFGPGTRLTVT.

The chain couples TRBV7-2 to TRBJ2-5; no clear D gene. Germline V gives CDR1 SGHTA, CDR2 FQGNSA. V was cut by 0 bases and J by 1 base, with 6 bases left in between. This CDR3 spans 14 amino acids. The chain's CDR3 is CASSLAHSQETQYF. Written as DNA, the CDR3 is TGTGCCAGCAGCTTAGCACACAGCCAAGAGACCCAGTACTTC.

V usage is TRBV6-5 and J usage is TRBJ2-5; TRBD1 matches 7 bases. Trimming cost V 10 bases and J 2 bases; bases outside gene matches: 7. Germline assignment: CDR1 MNHEY and CDR2 SVGAGI. The CDR3 has 13 amino acids. CDR3 in amino acids: CAIPGTEQETQYF. For the CDR3, the DNA is TGTGCCATTCCCGGGACAGAACAAGAGACCCAGTACTTC.

The rearrangement uses TRBV2 and TRBJ2-5; D gene uncertain. V lost 8 bases and J 2 bases, leaving 15 bases between the germline ends. Germline loops: CDR1 SNHLY, CDR2 FYNNEI. The CDR3 runs 14 residues. CDR3 region: CASHPLRLQETQYF. The CDR3, as DNA: TGTGCCAGCCACCCTCTTCGCCTGCAAGAGACCCAGTACTTC.

With regard to this clone: One end of the junction does not line up with germline, which may come from a read error. The J gene is TRBJ2-4, the V gene TRBV28, with TRBD1 matching over 10 bases. Germline V gives CDR1 MDHEN, CDR2 SYDVKM. The length of the CDR3 is 14 residues. The CDR3 reads CASGLTGGRNIQYF. The CDR3 region has the DNA TGTGCCAGCGGTTTGACAGGGGGCCGGAACATTCAGTACTTC.

This chain connects TRBV5-1 to TRBJ2-2; the D call may be TRBD1 or TRBD2 (5 bases each). Trimming took off 2 bases at V and 2 bases at J, with 7 bases between the two ends. The CDR3 covers 14 residues. Germline-derived CDR1 and CDR2 are SGHRS and YFSETQ. This chain's CDR3 is CASSFGANTGELFF. In DNA, the CDR3 is TGCGCCAGCAGCTTCGGGGCCAACACCGGGGAGCTGTTTTTT.

The rearrangement joins TRBV6-1 to TRBJ2-7; D is unclear. The V gene lost 8 bases and the J gene lost 3 bases, with 8 bases spanning the gap. CDR1 and CDR2 from the germline V gene are MNHNS and SASEGT. CDR3 size: 11 residues. The CDR3: CASGVIYEQYF. The CDR3 DNA follows: TGTGCCAGCGGGGTGATCTACGAGCAGTACTTC.

CDR3 sequence: CASSPLGLAGANEQFF. The CDR3 DNA sequence: TGTGCCAGCTCACCCTTGGGACTAGCGGGGGCCAATGAGCAGTTCTTC. This sequence joins TRBV18 and TRBJ2-1; 14 bases line up with TRBD2. CDR1 KGHSH and CDR2 LQKENI come from the germline V gene. The junction had 4 bases not matched to a gene; V was cut back by 3 bases and J by 6 bases. CDR3 length: 16 residues. The complete variable domain, with remaining parts taken from reference TRBV18 and TRBJ2-1, reads NAGVMQNPRHLVRRRGQEARLRCSPMKGHSHVYWYRQLPEEGLKFMVYLQKENIIDESGMPKERFSAEFPKEGPSILRIQQVVRGDSAAYFCASSPLGLAGANEQFFGPGTRLTVL.

The chain uses TRBV11-2 and TRBJ2-1; 8 nucleotides match TRBD1. J was trimmed by 4 bases and V by 5 bases; bases with no gene match: 10. The length of the CDR3 is 16 residues. Per germline, CDR1 SGHAT and CDR2 FQNNGV. CDR3 loop: CASSPWAGQGYNEQFF. DNA of the CDR3: TGTGCCAGCAGCCCCTGGGCAGGACAGGGTTACAATGAGCAGTTCTTC.

CDR3 coding DNA: TGTGCCAGCAGCCCCTTAGCGGGGAGCACAGATACGCAGTATTTT. It is translated as CASSPLAGSTDTQYF. The gene calls are TRBV7-9 and TRBJ2-3; 8 nucleotides line up with TRBD2. The CDR3 totals 15 residues. The V gene end was trimmed by 5 bases and the J gene end by 0 bases; junction bases not matched to a gene: 4. Germline V gives CDR1 SEHNR, CDR2 FQNEAQ (reference sequence).

V is TRBV25-1 and J is TRBJ1-4; no reliable D call. CDR1 is MGHDK and CDR2 is SYGVNS in the germline V gene. Trimming removed 0 bases at V and 10 bases at J, with 12 bases between. The CDR3 runs to 14 residues. In nucleotides, the CDR3 is TGTGCCAGCAGTGAATACGGGCAGTTGGGAAAACTGTTTTTT. Translation gives CASSEYGQLGKLFF.

The rearrangement links TRBV28 to TRBJ1-2; D not certain. The germline CDR1 and CDR2 sequences are MDHEN and SYDVKM. The CDR3 is 14 amino acids. The V end was cut by 6 bases, the J end by 0 bases, with 11 bases between. As DNA, the CDR3 is TGTGCCAGCAGGCCCGCCGGGTCTAACTATGGCTACACCTTC. Protein: CASRPAGSNYGYTF.